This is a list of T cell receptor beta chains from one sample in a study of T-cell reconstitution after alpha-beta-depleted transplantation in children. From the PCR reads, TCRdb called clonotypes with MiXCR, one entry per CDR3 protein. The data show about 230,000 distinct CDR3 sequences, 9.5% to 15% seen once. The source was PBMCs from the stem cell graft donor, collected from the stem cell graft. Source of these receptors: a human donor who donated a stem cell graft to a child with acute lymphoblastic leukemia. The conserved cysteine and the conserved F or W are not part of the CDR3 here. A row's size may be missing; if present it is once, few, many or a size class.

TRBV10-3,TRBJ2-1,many,AISEGQDTYNEQF
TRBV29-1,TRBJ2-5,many,SVDYVGGETQY
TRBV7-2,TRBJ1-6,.,ASSLQAGHGNSPLH
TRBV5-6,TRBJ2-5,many,ASSLGVNPVETQY
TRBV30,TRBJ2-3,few,ASTSGVRTDTQY
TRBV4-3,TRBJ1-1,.,ASSQGGSGVLTEAF
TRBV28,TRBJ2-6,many,ASSPWLGQPISSGANVLT
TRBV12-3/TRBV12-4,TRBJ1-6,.,ASSLGQGASGAYNSPLH
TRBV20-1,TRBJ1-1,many,SAPQGTEAF
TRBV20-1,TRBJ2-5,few,SARLAGGVGQTQY
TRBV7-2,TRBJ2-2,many,ASTAVHLAGHGELF
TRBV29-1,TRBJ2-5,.,SVGHGTGEETQY
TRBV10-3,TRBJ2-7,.,AISDRGPYEQY
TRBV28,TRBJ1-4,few,ASTVTGSGEKLF
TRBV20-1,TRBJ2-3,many,SATPGLADTQY
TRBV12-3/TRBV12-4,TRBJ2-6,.,ASSLGGSGSNVLT
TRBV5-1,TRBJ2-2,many,ASRSGISLTGELF
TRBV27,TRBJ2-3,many,ASSLTGLAGGGTDTQY
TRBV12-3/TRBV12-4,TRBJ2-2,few,ASSLTVGPGGIGELF
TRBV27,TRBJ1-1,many,ASSLWGQTEAF
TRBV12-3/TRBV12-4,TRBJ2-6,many,ASSSRPAEANVLT
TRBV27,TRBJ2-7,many,ASSPSGGLINEQY
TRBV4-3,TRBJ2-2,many,ASSQLRSTGELF
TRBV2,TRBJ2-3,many,ASGVTGGGTDTQY
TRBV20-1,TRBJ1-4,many,SARKEKLF
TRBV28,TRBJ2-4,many,ASRTRTKNIQY
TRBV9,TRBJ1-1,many,ASSVGDRGQAF
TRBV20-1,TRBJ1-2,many,SAGGTFTNYGYT
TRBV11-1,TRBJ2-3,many,ASTHTYTHLGSTDTQY
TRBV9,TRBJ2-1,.,ASSERGGDYNEQF
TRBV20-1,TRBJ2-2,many,SATGLAGGHQTGELF
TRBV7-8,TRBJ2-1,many,ASSLQLPARNEQF
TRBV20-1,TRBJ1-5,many,SVAGGGGNQPQH